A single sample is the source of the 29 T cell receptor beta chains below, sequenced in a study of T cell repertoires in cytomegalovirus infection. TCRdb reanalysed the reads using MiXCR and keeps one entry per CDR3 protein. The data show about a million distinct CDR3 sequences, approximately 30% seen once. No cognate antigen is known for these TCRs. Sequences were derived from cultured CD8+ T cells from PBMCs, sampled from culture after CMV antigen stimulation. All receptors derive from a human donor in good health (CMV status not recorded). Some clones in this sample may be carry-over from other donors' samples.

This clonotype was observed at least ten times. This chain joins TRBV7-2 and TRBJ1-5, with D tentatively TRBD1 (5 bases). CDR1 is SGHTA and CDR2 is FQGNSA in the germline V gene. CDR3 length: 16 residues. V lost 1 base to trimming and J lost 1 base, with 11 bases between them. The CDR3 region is CASSLGGKGSNQPQHF. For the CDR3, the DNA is TGTGCCAGCAGCTTAGGGGGGAAAGGGAGCAATCAGCCCCAGCATTTT.

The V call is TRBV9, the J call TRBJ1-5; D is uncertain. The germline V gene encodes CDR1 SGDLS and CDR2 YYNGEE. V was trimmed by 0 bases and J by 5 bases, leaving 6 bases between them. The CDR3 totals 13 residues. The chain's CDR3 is CASSVGNHQPQHF. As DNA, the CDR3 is TGTGCCAGCAGCGTAGGAAATCATCAGCCCCAGCATTTT.

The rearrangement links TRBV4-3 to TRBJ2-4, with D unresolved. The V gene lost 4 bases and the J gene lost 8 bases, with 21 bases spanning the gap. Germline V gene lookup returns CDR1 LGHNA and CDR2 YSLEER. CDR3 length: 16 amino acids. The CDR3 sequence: CASSLKPLPAEDIQYF. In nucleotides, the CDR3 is TGCGCCAGCAGCCTAAAGCCTTTGCCGGCCGAGGACATTCAGTACTTC.

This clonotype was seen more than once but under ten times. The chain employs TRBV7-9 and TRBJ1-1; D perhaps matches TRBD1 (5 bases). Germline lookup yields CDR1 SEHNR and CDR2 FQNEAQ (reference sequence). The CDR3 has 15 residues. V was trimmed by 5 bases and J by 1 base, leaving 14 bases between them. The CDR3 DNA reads TGTGCCAGCAGCGTCGAATTTACAGGGAACACTGAAGCTTTCTTT. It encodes CASSVEFTGNTEAFF.

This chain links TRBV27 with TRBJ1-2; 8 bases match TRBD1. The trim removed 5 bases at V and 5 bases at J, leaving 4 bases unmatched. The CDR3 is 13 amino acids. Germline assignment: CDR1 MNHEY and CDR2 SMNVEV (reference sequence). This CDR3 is CASSQQGGYGYTF. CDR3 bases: TGTGCCAGCAGTCAACAGGGGGGATATGGCTACACCTTC.

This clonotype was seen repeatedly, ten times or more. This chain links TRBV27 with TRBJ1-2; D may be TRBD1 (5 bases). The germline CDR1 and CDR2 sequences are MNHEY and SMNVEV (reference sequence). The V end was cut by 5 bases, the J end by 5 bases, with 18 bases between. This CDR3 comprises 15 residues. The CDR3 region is CASSMAPGGGYGYTF. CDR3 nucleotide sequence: TGTGCCAGCAGTATGGCCCCTGGCGGGGGGTATGGCTACACCTTC.

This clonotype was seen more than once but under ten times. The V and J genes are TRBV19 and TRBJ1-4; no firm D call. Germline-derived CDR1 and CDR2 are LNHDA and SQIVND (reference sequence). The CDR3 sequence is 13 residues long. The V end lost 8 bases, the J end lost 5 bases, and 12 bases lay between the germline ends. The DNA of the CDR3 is TGTGCCAGTCGTCAGCTGTTGAATGAAAAACTGTTTTTT. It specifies CASRQLLNEKLFF. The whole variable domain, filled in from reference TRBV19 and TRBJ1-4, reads DGGITQSPKYLFRKEGQNVTLSCEQNLNHDAMYWYRQDPGQGLRLIYYSQIVNDFQKGDIAEGYSVSREKKESFPLTVTSAQKNPTAFYLCASRQLLNEKLFFGSGTQLSVL.

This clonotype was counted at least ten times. In DNA, the CDR3 is TGTGCCAGCAGTTACTCGGGTCAGGGGGCCCAAGAGACCCAGTACTTC. The encoded protein is CASSYSGQGAQETQYF. V and J are TRBV6-5 and TRBJ2-5, with 8 bases aligning to TRBD1. The V gene's germline CDR1 is MNHEY and CDR2 SVGAGI. CDR3 length: 16 residues. The V and J ends lost 0 bases and 1 base, in that order; junction bases with no gene match: 4.

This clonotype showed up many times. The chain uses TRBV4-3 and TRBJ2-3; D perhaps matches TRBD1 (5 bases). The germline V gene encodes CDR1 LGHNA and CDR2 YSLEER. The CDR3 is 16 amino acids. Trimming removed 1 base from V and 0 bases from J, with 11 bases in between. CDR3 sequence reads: CASSQGQFASTDTQYF. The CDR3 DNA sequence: TGCGCCAGCAGCCAAGGACAGTTCGCGAGCACAGATACGCAGTATTTT.

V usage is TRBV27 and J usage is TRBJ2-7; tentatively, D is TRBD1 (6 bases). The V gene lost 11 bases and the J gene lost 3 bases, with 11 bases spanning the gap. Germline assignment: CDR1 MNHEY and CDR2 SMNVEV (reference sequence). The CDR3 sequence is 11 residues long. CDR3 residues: CAVRGFYEQYF. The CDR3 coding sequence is TGTGCCGTGAGGGGGTTCTACGAGCAGTACTTC.

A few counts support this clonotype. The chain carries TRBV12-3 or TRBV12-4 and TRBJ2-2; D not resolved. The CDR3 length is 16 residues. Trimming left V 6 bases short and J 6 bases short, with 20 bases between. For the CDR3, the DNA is TGTGCCAGCAGGGCACGGACCACTCCTCCACCCGGGGAGCTGTTTTTT. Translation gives CASRARTTPPPGELFF.

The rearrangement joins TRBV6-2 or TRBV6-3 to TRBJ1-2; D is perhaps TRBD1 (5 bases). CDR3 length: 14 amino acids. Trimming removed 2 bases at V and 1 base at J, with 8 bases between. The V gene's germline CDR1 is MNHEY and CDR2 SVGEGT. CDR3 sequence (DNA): TGTGCCAGCAGTTACGACAGAATTAACTATGGCTACACCTTC. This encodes CASSYDRINYGYTF.

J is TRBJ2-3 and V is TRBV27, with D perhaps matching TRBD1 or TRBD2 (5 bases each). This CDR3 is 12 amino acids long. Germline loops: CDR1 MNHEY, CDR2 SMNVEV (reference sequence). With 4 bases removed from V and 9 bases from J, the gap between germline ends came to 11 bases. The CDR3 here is CASSSQGPTQYF. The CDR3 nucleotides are TGTGCCAGCAGTTCGCAGGGACCCACGCAGTATTTT.

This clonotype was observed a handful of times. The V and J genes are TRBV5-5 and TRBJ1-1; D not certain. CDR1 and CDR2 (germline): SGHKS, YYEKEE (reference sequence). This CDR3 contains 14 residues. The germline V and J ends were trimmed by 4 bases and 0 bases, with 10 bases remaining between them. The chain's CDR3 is CASSPELMNTEAFF. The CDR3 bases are TGTGCCAGCAGCCCGGAACTAATGAACACTGAAGCTTTCTTT.

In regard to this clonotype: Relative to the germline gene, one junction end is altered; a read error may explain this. The CDR3 loop reads CACSFAGLSSTDTQYF. The CDR3 region has the DNA TGTGCCTGCAGCTTCGCCGGCCTATCGAGCACAGATACGCAGTATTTT. This chain links TRBV7-6 with TRBJ2-3; D unresolved. Germline lookup yields CDR1 SGHVS and CDR2 FNYEAQ. The CDR3 sequence is 16 residues long.

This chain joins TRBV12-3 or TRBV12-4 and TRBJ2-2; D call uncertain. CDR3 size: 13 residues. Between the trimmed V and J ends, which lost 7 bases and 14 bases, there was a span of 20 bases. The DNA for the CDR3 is TGTGCCAGCACACCTACCCCGCGATTGGACCTGTTTTTT. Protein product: CASTPTPRLDLFF.

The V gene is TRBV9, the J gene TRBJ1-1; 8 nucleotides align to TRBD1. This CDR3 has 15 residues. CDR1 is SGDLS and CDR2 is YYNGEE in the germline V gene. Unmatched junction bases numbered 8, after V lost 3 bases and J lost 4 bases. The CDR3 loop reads CASSEGKDRATEAFF. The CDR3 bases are TGTGCCAGCAGCGAAGGGAAGGACAGGGCCACTGAAGCTTTCTTT.

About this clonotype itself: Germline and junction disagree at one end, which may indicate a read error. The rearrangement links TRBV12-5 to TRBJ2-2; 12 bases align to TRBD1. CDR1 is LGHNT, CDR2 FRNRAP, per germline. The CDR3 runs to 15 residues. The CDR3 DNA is TGTGCTAGTGGCTTGGGACAGGGGGCCACCGGGGAGCTGTTTTTT. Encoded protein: CASGLGQGATGELFF.

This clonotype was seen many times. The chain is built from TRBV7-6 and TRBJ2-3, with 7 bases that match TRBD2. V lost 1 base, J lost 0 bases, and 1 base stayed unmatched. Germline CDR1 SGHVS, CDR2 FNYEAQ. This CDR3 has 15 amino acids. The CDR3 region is CASSLDGRSTDTQYF. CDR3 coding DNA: TGTGCCAGCAGCTTAGACGGGAGGAGCACAGATACGCAGTATTTT.

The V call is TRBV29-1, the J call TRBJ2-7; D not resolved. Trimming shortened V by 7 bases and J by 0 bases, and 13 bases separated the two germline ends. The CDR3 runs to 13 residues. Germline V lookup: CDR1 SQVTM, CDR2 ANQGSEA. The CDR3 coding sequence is TGCAGCGCCGTGGGTGATGGCTCCTACGAGCAGTACGTC. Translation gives CSAVGDGSYEQYV.

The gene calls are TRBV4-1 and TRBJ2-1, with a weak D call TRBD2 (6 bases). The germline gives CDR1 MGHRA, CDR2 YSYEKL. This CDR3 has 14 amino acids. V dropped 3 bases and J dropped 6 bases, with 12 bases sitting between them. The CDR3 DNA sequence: TGCGCCAGCAGCCACCGCCGGGACTCCAATGAGCAGTTCTTC. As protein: CASSHRRDSNEQFF.

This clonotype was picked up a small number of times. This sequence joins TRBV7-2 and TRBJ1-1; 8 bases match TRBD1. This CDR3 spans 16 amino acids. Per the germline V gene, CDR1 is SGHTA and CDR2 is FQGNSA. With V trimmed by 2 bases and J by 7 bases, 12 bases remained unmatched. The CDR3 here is CASSLWKLQGVLEAFF. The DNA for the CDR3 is TGTGCCAGCAGCTTATGGAAGCTACAGGGGGTTCTTGAAGCTTTCTTT.

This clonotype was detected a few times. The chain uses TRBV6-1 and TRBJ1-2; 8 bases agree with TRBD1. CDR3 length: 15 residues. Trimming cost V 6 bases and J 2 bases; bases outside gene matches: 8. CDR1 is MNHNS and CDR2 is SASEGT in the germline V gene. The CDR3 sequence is CASRPNPGGNYGYTF. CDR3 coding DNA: TGTGCCAGCAGACCCAACCCAGGGGGCAACTATGGCTACACCTTC.

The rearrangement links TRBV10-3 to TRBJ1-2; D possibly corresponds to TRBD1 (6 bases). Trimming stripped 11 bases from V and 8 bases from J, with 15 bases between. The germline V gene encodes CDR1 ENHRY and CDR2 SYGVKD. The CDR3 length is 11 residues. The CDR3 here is CASAGGHGYTF. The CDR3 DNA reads TGTGCCTCGGCCGGGGGACACGGCTACACCTTC.

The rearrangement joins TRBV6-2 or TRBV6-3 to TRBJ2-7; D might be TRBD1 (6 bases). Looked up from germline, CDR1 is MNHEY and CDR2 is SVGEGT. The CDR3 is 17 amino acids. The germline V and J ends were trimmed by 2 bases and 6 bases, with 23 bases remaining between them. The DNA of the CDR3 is TGTGCCAGCAGTTACCTCGGGGCTCAGGGGCCCCTCGGCGAGCAGTACTTC. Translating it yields CASSYLGAQGPLGEQYF.

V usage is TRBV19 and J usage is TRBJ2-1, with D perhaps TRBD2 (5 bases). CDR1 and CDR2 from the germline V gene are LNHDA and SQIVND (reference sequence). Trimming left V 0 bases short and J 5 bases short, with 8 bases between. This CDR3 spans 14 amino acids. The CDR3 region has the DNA TGTGCCAGTAGTATAGATGGGAGCAACAATGAGCAGTTCTTC. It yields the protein CASSIDGSNNEQFF. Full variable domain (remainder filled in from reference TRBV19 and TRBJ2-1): DGGITQSPKYLFRKEGQNVTLSCEQNLNHDAMYWYRQDPGQGLRLIYYSQIVNDFQKGDIAEGYSVSREKKESFPLTVTSAQKNPTAFYLCASSIDGSNNEQFFGPGTRLTVL.

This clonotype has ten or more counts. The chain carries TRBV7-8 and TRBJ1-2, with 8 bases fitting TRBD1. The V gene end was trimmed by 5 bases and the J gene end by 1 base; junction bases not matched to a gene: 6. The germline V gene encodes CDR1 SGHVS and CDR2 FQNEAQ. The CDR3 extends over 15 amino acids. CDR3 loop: CASSVGTGLNYGYTF. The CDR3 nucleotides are TGTGCCAGCAGCGTTGGGACAGGCCTTAACTATGGCTACACCTTC.

CDR3 protein: CASSHSGTENTEAFF. The DNA for the CDR3 is TGTGCCAGCAGCCACTCCGGGACAGAGAACACTGAAGCTTTCTTT. This sequence joins TRBV14 and TRBJ1-1; 7 bases match TRBD1. The CDR3 covers 15 residues. V was clipped by 3 bases and J by 1 base; unmatched bases: 5. Germline V CDR1 and CDR2: SGHDN, FVKESK. Based on the CDR3 plus reference TRBV14 and TRBJ1-1, the full variable domain is EAGVTQFPSHSVIEKGQTVTLRCDPISGHDNLYWYRRVMGKEIKFLLHFVKESKQDESGMPNNRFLAERTGGTYSTLKVQPAELEDSGVYFCASSHSGTENTEAFFGQGTRLTVV.

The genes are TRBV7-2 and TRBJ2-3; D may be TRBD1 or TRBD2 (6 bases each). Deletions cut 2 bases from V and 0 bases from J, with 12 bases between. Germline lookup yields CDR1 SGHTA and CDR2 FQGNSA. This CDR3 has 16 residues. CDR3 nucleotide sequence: TGTGCCAGCAGCTTAAATTCGGGGGCCAGCACAGATACGCAGTATTTT. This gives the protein CASSLNSGASTDTQYF.